The source of this TCR beta chain is a study of blood T cell repertoires in COVID-19. The assay was immunoSEQ multiplex PCR, and TCRdb's table has in-frame clones only and misses some. This table has 120,000 to 150,000 clones, 87% appearing once. The germline gives CDR1 MDHEN, CDR2 SYDVKM. Trimming at V came to 4 bases and at J to 5 bases, leaving 9 bases not matched to a gene. This CDR3 has 15 amino acids. This clone showed up just once. Material: PBMCs or T cells enriched from blood (not recorded which). The source of this sequence is a woman aged 40 to 50 who had been exposed to COVID-19. V is TRBV28 and J is TRBJ1-1; 8 positions match TRBD1. The CDR3 here is CASSSGQGLATEAFF. In DNA, the CDR3 is TGTGCCAGCAGTTCCGGACAGGGATTGGCGACTGAAGCTTTCTTT.